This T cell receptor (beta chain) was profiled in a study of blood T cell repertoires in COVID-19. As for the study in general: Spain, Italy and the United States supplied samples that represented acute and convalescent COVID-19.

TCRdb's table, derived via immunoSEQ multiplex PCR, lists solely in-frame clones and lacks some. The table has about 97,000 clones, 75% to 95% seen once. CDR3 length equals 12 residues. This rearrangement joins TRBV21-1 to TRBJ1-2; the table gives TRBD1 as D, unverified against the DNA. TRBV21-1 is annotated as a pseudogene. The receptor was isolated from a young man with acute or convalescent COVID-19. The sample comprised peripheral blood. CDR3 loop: CASSKRTHQDTF. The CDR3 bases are TGTGCCAGCAGCAAAAGGACACACCAGGACACCTTC.